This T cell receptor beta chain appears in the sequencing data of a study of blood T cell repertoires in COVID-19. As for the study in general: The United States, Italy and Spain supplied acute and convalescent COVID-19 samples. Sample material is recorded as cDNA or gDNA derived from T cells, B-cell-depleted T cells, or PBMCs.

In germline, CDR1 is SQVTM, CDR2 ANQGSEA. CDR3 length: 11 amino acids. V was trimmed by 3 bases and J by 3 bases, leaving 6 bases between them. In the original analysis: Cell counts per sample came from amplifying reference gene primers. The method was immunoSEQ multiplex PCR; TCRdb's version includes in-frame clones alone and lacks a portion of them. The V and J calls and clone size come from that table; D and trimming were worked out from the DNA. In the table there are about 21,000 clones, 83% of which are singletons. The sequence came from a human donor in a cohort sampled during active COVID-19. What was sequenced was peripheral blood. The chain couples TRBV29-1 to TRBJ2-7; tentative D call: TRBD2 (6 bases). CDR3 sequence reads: CSVEGLYEQYF. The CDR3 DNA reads TGCAGCGTTGAGGGACTCTACGAGCAGTACTTC.